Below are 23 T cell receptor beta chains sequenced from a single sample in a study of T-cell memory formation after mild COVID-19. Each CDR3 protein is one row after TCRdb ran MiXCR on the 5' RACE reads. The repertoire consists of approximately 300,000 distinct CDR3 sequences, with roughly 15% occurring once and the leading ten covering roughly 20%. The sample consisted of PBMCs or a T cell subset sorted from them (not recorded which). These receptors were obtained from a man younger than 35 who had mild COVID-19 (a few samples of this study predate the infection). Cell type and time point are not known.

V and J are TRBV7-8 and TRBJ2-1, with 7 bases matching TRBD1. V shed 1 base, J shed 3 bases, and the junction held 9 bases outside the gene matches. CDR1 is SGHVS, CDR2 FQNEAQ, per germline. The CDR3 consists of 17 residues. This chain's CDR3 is CASSLDIKRTGYNEQFF. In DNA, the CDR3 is TGTGCCAGCAGCTTAGATATCAAGAGGACAGGCTACAATGAGCAGTTCTTC.

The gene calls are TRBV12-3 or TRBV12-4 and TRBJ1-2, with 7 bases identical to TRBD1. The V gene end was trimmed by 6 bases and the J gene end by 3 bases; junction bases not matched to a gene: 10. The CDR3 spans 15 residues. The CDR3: CASRRQGRSDYGYTF. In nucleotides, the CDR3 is TGTGCCAGCAGACGACAGGGTCGGTCGGACTATGGCTACACCTTC.

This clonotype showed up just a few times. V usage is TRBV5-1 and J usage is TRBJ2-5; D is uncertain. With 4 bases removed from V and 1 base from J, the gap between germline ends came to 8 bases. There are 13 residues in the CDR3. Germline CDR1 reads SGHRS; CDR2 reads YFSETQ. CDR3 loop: CASSIGPQETQYF. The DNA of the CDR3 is TGCGCCAGCAGCATCGGGCCCCAAGAGACCCAGTACTTC.

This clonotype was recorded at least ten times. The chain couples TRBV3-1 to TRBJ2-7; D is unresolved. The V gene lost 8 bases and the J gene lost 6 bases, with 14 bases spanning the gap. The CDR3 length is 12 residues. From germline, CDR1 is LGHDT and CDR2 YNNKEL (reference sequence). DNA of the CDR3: TGTGCCAGCCGCGGCGGACCCCGCGAGCAGTACTTC. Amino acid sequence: CASRGGPREQYF.

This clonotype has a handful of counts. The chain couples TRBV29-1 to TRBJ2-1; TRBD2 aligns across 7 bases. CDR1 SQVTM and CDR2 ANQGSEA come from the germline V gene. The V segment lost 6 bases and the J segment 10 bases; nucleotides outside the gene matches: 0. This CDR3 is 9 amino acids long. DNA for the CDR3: TGCAGCGTGGGAGGGGAGCAGTTCTTC. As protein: CSVGGEQFF.

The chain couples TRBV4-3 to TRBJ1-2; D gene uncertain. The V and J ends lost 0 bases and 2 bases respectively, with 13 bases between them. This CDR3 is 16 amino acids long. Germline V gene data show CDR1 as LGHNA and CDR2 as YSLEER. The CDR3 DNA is TGCGCCAGCAGCCAAGATTACTACCGGCAGAACTATGGCTACACCTTC. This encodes CASSQDYYRQNYGYTF.

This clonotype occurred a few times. CDR3 in DNA: TGTGCCAGCAGCCCAGGACAGGGTAACTACGAGCAGTACGTC. Its translation: CASSPGQGNYEQYV. This chain uses TRBV28 with TRBJ2-7; TRBD1 matches 8 bases. Trimming took 6 bases from V and 3 from J; bases not matched to a gene: 7. Germline lookup yields CDR1 MDHEN and CDR2 SYDVKM. The CDR3 extends over 14 amino acids.

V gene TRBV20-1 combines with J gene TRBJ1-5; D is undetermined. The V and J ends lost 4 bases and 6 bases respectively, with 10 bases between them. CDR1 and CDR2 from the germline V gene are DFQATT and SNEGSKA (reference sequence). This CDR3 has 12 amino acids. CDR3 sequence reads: CSAISSVQPQHF. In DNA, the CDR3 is TGCAGTGCTATTTCGTCGGTTCAGCCCCAGCATTTT.

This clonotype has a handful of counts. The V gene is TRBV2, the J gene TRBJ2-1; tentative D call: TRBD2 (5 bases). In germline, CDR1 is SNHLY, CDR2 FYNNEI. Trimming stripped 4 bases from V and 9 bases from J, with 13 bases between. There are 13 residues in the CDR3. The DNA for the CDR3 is TGTGCCAGCAGTGTTTCCCGGGATGGTGAGCAGTTCTTC. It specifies CASSVSRDGEQFF.

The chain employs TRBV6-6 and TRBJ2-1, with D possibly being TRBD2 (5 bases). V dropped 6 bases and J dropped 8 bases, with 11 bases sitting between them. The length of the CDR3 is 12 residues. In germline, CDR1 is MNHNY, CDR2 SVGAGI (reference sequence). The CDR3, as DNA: TGTGCCAGCAGACAACTAGTCCATGAGCAGTTCTTC. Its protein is CASRQLVHEQFF.

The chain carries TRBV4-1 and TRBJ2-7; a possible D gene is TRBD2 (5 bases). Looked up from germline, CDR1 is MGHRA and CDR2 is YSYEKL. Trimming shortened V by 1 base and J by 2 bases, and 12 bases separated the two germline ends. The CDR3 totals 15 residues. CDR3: CASSQVRAEAYEQYF. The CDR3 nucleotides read TGCGCCAGCAGCCAAGTGCGAGCGGAGGCCTACGAGCAGTACTTC.

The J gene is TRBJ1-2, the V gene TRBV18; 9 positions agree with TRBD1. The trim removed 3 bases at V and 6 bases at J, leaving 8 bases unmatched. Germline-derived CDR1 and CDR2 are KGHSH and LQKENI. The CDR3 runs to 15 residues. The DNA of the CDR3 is TGTGCCAGCTCACCCGGGACAGGGAGACGGGATGGCTACACCTTC. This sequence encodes CASSPGTGRRDGYTF.

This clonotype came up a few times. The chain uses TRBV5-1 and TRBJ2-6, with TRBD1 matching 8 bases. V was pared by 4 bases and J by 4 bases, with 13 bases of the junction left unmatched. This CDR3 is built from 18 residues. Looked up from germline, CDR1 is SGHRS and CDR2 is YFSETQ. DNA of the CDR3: TGCGCCAGCAGCCGAACACAGGGGGTTCTTGCCGGGGCCAACGTCCTGACTTTC. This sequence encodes CASSRTQGVLAGANVLTF.

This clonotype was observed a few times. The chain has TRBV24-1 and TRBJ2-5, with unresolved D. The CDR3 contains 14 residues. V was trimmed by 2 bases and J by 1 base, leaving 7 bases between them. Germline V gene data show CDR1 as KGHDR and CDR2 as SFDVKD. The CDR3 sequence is CATSDSNSQETQYF. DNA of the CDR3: TGTGCCACCAGTGATTCCAACAGCCAAGAGACCCAGTACTTC.

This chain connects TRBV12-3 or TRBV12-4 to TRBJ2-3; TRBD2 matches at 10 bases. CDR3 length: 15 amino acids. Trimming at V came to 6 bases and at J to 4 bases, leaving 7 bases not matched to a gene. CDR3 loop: CASRWGLAQSDTQYF. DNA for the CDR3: TGTGCCAGCAGGTGGGGACTAGCGCAGTCAGATACGCAGTATTTT.

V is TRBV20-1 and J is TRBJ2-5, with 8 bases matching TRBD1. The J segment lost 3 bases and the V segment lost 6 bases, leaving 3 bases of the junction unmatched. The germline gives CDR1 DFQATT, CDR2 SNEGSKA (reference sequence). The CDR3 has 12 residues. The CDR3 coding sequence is TGCAGTGCCCGGACAGGGAAAGAGACCCAGTACTTC. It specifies CSARTGKETQYF.

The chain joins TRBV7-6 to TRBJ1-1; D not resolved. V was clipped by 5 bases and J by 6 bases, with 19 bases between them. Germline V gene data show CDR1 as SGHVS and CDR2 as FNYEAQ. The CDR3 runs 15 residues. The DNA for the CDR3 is TGTGCCAGCAGCCAACTAGTTGAGGGATCGGCTGAAGCTTTCTTT. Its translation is CASSQLVEGSAEAFF.

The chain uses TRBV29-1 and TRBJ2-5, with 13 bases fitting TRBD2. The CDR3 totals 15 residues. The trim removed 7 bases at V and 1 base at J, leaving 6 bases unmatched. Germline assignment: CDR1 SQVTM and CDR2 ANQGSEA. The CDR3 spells CSAKGTSGVQETQYF. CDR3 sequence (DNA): TGCAGCGCCAAAGGGACTAGCGGGGTCCAAGAGACCCAGTACTTC. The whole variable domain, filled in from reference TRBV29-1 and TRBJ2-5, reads SAVISQKPSRDICQRGTSLTIQCQVDSQVTMMFWYRQQPGQSLTLIATANQGSEATYESGFVIDKFPISRPNLTFSTLTVSNMSPEDSSIYLCSAKGTSGVQETQYFGPGTRLLVL.

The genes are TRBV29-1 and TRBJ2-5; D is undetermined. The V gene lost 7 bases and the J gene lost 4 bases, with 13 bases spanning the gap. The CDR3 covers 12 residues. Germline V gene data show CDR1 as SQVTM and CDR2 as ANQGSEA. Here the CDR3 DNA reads TGCAGCGCGAGGCTGGGCCGAGAGACCCAGTACTTC. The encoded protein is CSARLGRETQYF.

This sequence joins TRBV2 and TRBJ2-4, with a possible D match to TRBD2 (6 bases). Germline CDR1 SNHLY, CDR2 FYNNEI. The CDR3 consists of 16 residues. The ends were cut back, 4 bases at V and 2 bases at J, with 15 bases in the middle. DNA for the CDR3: TGTGCCAGCAGTGGGGGTTCCGGAGGGACCAAAAACATTCAGTACTTC. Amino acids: CASSGGSGGTKNIQYF.

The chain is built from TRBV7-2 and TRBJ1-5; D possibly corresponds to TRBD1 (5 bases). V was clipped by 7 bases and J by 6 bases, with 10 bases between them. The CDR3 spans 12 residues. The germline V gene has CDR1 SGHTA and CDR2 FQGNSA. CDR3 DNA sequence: TGTGCCAGCACCCTCCAGGGTCAGCCCCAGCATTTT. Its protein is CASTLQGQPQHF.

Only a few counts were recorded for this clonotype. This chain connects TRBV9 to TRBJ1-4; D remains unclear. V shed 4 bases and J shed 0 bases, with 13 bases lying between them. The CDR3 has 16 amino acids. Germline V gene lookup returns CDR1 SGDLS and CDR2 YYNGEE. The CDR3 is CASSPRGRATNEKLFF. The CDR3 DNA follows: TGTGCCAGCAGCCCCCGAGGAAGAGCAACTAATGAAAAACTGTTTTTT.

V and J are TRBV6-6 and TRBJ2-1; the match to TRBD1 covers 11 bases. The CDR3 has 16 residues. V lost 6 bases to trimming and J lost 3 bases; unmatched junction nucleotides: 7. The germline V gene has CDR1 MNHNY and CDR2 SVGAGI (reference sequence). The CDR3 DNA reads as TGTGCCAGCAGGTACCAGGGGACAGGGGGCTACAATGAGCAGTTCTTC. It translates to CASRYQGTGGYNEQFF.